These 29 T cell receptor beta chains were sequenced from one sample in a study of cytomegalovirus exposure and HLA in healthy donors. Both 60 Vbeta primers and 13 Jbeta primers went into the PCR. The protocol was immunoSEQ multiplex PCR, while the TCRdb copy is restricted to in-frame clones and leaves out a portion. Of 100,000 to 120,000 clones in the sample, about 61% were seen once. Material for sequencing was PBMCs. The receptors here all came from a young man in good health and CMV-seropositive.

The gene calls are TRBV5-1 and TRBJ1-4, with no clear D. The CDR3 consists of 12 residues. With 4 bases removed from V and 5 bases from J, the gap between germline ends came to 6 bases. Per the germline V gene, CDR1 is SGHRS and CDR2 is YFSETQ. CDR3 DNA sequence: TGCGCCAGCAGCCTACCCAATGAAAAACTGTTTTTT. Its translation is CASSLPNEKLFF. Full variable domain (outside the CDR3, taken from reference TRBV5-1 and TRBJ1-4): KAGVTQTPRYLIKTRGQQVTLSCSPISGHRSVSWYQQTPGQGLQFLFEYFSETQRNKGNFPGRFSGRQFSNSRSEMNVSTLELGDSALYLCASSLPNEKLFFGSGTQLSVL.

CDR3 in amino acids: CASSLAYEQYF. The DNA for the CDR3 is TGTGCCAGCAGTCTCGCGTACGAGCAGTACTTC. This sequence joins TRBV21-1 and TRBJ2-7; the table's D gene call, TRBD2, was not cross checked with the DNA. TRBV21-1 corresponds to a pseudogene. The CDR3 extends over 11 amino acids.

This chain joins TRBV20-1 and TRBJ1-2; no firm D call. There are 9 residues in the CDR3. In germline, CDR1 is DFQATT, CDR2 SNEGSKA (reference sequence). The ends were cut back, 6 bases at V and 8 bases at J, with 7 bases in the middle. In nucleotides, the CDR3 is TGCAGTGCGGCGGAAGGCTACACCTTC. Protein: CSAAEGYTF.

DNA for the CDR3: TGTGCCAGCAGCACACAGGGATCAAACACTGAAGCTTTCTTT. Amino acid sequence: CASSTQGSNTEAFF. This chain joins TRBV7-3 and TRBJ1-1; weak D call: TRBD1 (6 bases). Trimming took off 5 bases at V and 2 bases at J, with 12 bases between the two ends. The CDR3 has 14 amino acids. CDR1 and CDR2 from the germline V gene are SGHTA and FQGTGA.

The chain links TRBV6-5 to TRBJ1-1, with a tentative D call TRBD1 (5 bases). The CDR3 has 15 residues. Between the trimmed V and J ends, which lost 2 bases and 0 bases, there was a span of 10 bases. Germline CDR1 MNHEY, CDR2 SVGAGI. CDR3 DNA: TGTGCCAGCAGTTACGGGGACTACATGAACACTGAAGCTTTCTTT. This translates into CASSYGDYMNTEAFF.

This clone turned up a few times. The chain is built from TRBV9 and TRBJ1-1; 8 bases are a match to TRBD1. V lost 4 bases to trimming and J lost 3 bases; unmatched junction nucleotides: 8. Germline V lookup: CDR1 SGDLS, CDR2 YYNGEE. The CDR3 has 15 residues. This CDR3 is CASSRPGGADTEAFF. CDR3 in DNA: TGTGCCAGCAGCCGGCCAGGGGGCGCGGACACTGAAGCTTTCTTT.

A few counts support this clone. The chain is built from TRBV28 and TRBJ2-7; TRBD1 agrees at 11 bases. The ends lost 5 bases at V and 2 bases at J; junction bases unmatched: 11. The V gene's germline CDR1 is MDHEN and CDR2 SYDVKM. This CDR3 has 17 residues. CDR3 residues: CASSPHPGTGGTYEQYV. The CDR3 DNA sequence: TGTGCCAGCAGTCCCCATCCCGGGACAGGGGGAACCTACGAGCAGTACGTC.

The chain carries TRBV9 and TRBJ1-3; a possible D gene is TRBD1 (5 bases). The CDR3 covers 15 residues. Germline-derived CDR1 and CDR2 are SGDLS and YYNGEE. Trimming took 0 bases from V and 2 from J, leaving 9 bases between them. This CDR3 is CASSVDGGAGNTIYF. The CDR3 bases are TGTGCCAGCAGCGTAGACGGGGGGGCTGGAAACACCATATATTTT.

Here the CDR3 DNA reads TGTGCCAGCAGTGAACTAGCGGGGGCCCGCACAGATACGCAGTATTTT. It translates to CASSELAGARTDTQYF. The chain joins TRBV2 to TRBJ2-3; 10 positions agree with TRBD2. Germline CDR1 and CDR2: SNHLY and FYNNEI. V lost 2 bases, J lost 1 base, and 3 bases stayed unmatched. CDR3 length equals 16 residues.

The chain uses TRBV4-1 and TRBJ2-1, with TRBD2 matching over 9 bases. Germline trimming cut 0 bases from V and 6 bases from J; bases unmatched to any gene: 6. Germline-derived CDR1 and CDR2 are MGHRA and YSYEKL. This CDR3 has 16 residues. In nucleotides, the CDR3 is TGCGCCAGCAGCCAAGAGAGGCGGGGGGGCCGCAATGAGCAGTTCTTC. It specifies CASSQERRGGRNEQFF.

The rearrangement joins TRBV27 to TRBJ2-1, with D unresolved. CDR3 length equals 13 residues. The V end lost 5 bases, the J end lost 4 bases, and 9 bases lay between the germline ends. Germline lookup yields CDR1 MNHEY and CDR2 SMNVEV (reference sequence). The CDR3 DNA reads as TGTGCCAGCAGTGTCGACATTTACAATGAGCAGTTCTTC. This codes for CASSVDIYNEQFF.

CDR3 sequence: CASSRDGQDYLLTEAFF. The CDR3 DNA reads as TGCGCCAGCAGCCGAGACGGACAGGACTACCTCCTTACTGAAGCTTTCTTT. This sequence joins TRBV4-1 and TRBJ1-1; 7 nucleotides align to TRBD1. The CDR3 runs to 17 residues. Looked up from germline, CDR1 is MGHRA and CDR2 is YSYEKL. J was trimmed by 5 bases and V by 4 bases; bases with no gene match: 16.

This clone occurred once. CDR3 loop: CASSLAPRTGDYEQYF. The CDR3 DNA is TGTGCCAGCAGCTTAGCGCCCAGGACAGGGGACTACGAGCAGTACTTC. This rearrangement joins TRBV7-9 to TRBJ2-7; 9 bases are a match to TRBD1. Germline assignment: CDR1 SEHNR and CDR2 FQNEAQ (reference sequence). V shed 0 bases and J 3 bases; nucleotides not matched to a gene: 6. The CDR3 has 16 residues.

The chain carries TRBV7-2 and TRBJ2-5; maybe TRBD2 (7 bases). Trimming removed 1 base at V and 7 bases at J, with 22 bases between. CDR3 length equals 17 residues. Germline V gene sequence: CDR1 SGHTA, CDR2 FQGNSA. The CDR3 sequence: CASSLGAGGGGWGTQYF. CDR3 nucleotides: TGTGCCAGCAGCTTAGGGGCCGGAGGGGGGGGATGGGGGACCCAGTACTTC.

There are a few counts of this clone. This chain uses TRBV10-1 with TRBJ2-5; 10 bases are shared with TRBD2. The CDR3 runs to 14 residues. Losses at the gene ends were 5 bases for V and 4 bases for J; bases not matched to a gene: 4. Germline CDR1 WNHNN, CDR2 SYGVQD (reference sequence). As DNA, the CDR3 is TGCGCCAGCAGTAGCGGGGGGGCGGCAGAGACCCAGTACTTC. This codes for CASSSGGAAETQYF.

V usage is TRBV5-1 and J usage is TRBJ2-2; D remains unclear. V was clipped by 0 bases and J by 4 bases, with 7 bases between them. This CDR3 comprises 14 residues. Germline CDR1 SGHRS, CDR2 YFSETQ. In nucleotides, the CDR3 is TGCGCCAGCAGCTTGGGGCAAACCACCGGGGAGCTGTTTTTT. Amino acids: CASSLGQTTGELFF.

The V and J genes are TRBV10-1 and TRBJ2-1; 8 bases align to TRBD2. Germline V gene lookup returns CDR1 WNHNN and CDR2 SYGVQD (reference sequence). V lost 2 bases to trimming and J lost 2 bases; unmatched junction nucleotides: 8. The length of the CDR3 is 17 residues. The CDR3 DNA reads as TGCGCCAGCAGTGAGAGAATGAGCGGGGGCGCCTACAATGAGCAGTTCTTC. Protein sequence: CASSERMSGGAYNEQFF.

The V and J genes are TRBV25-1 and TRBJ2-7; D might be TRBD2 (5 bases). V was trimmed by 6 bases and J by 2 bases, leaving 8 bases between them. Per the germline V gene, CDR1 is MGHDK and CDR2 is SYGVNS. This CDR3 region has 12 residues. The CDR3 nucleotides are TGTGCCAGCAGGGAAGCGGCCTACGAGCAGTACTTC. It encodes CASREAAYEQYF.

Regarding this clone: The junction and the germline gene differ at one end; a read error may be behind it. The V gene is TRBV28, the J gene TRBJ1-1; D is undetermined. This CDR3 region has 13 residues. Germline CDR1 and CDR2: MDHEN and SYDVKM. CDR3 protein: CAGSTRRSTEAFF. CDR3 sequence (DNA): TGTGCCGGCAGTACAAGGAGGAGCACTGAAGCTTTCTTT.

This rearrangement joins TRBV6-1 to TRBJ2-5, with a possible D match to TRBD2 (5 bases). Trimming pared 6 bases from V and 2 bases from J, leaving 7 bases between. Germline CDR1 and CDR2: MNHNS and SASEGT. CDR3 length equals 12 residues. The CDR3 coding sequence is TGTGCCAGCAGGGAGCGGCAAGAGACCCAGTACTTC. It translates to CASRERQETQYF.

This chain connects TRBV27 to TRBJ2-7, with 8 bases lining up with TRBD1. Trimming took 6 bases from V and 5 from J; bases not matched to a gene: 12. CDR1 MNHEY and CDR2 SMNVEV come from the germline V gene (reference sequence). This CDR3 is 15 amino acids long. CDR3 DNA sequence: TGTGCCAGCAGGCCCTCAGGGACAGGCCTTCACGAGCAGTACTTC. Translating gives CASRPSGTGLHEQYF.

Regarding this clone: Other nucleotide sequences from this sample produce the same CDR3. This chain joins TRBV10-1 and TRBJ2-3; 11 bases match TRBD2. This CDR3 is 13 amino acids long. The V segment lost 6 bases and the J segment 5 bases; nucleotides outside the gene matches: 1. Germline loops: CDR1 WNHNN, CDR2 SYGVQD (reference sequence). For the CDR3, the DNA is TGCGCCAGCAGAGGGACTAGCGGAGATACGCAGTATTTT. It encodes CASRGTSGDTQYF.

This clone was seen only a few times. The V gene is TRBV10-3, the J gene TRBJ2-3, with 7 bases aligning to TRBD1. The germline V gene encodes CDR1 ENHRY and CDR2 SYGVKD. Unmatched junction bases numbered 10, after V lost 6 bases and J lost 4 bases. This CDR3 has 15 amino acids. In DNA form, the CDR3 reads TGTGCCATCAGCCCTCGCGGGCAGGGGGCAGATACGCAGTATTTT. It yields the protein CAISPRGQGADTQYF.

The CDR3, as DNA: TGCGCCAGCAGCTCTTACAGGGATCACACCGGGGAGCTGTTTTTT. Amino acid sequence: CASSSYRDHTGELFF. The chain uses TRBV5-1 and TRBJ2-2; D is perhaps TRBD1 (6 bases). Germline CDR1 and CDR2: SGHRS and YFSETQ. CDR3 size: 15 residues. V lost 3 bases, J lost 3 bases, and 12 bases lay in between.

The chain carries TRBV7-2 and TRBJ1-1; TRBD1 is a possible D gene (6 bases). In germline, CDR1 is SGHTA, CDR2 FQGNSA. The CDR3 runs to 13 residues. V was cut by 8 bases and J by 0 bases, with 10 bases left in between. The CDR3 sequence is CASGGQLNTEAFF. The CDR3 DNA is TGTGCCAGCGGCGGACAGCTGAACACTGAAGCTTTCTTT.

J is TRBJ2-7 and V is TRBV13; TRBD1 agrees at 8 bases. Germline V lookup: CDR1 PRHDT, CDR2 FYEKMQ (reference sequence). With V trimmed by 6 bases and J by 2 bases, 12 bases remained unmatched. The CDR3 has 16 amino acids. The CDR3 sequence is CASSRETGTGAYEQYF. DNA for the CDR3: TGTGCCAGCAGTAGAGAAACCGGGACAGGCGCCTACGAGCAGTACTTC.

The CDR3 here is CASSLYSGTGFSYEQYV. The DNA for the CDR3 is TGTGCCAGCAGCTTATACTCCGGGACAGGGTTCTCCTACGAGCAGTACGTC. V usage is TRBV7-8 and J usage is TRBJ2-7, with 9 bases aligning to TRBD1. Trimming took 2 bases from V and 0 from J; bases not matched to a gene: 8. This CDR3 is built from 17 residues. The V gene's germline CDR1 is SGHVS and CDR2 FQNEAQ.

The rearrangement joins TRBV6-5 to TRBJ1-2, with D perhaps matching TRBD1 (5 bases). The CDR3 contains 15 residues. From germline, CDR1 is MNHEY and CDR2 SVGAGI. Between the trimmed V and J ends, which lost 0 bases and 4 bases, there was a span of 12 bases. Written as DNA, the CDR3 is TGTGCCAGCAGTTACTCGGGGGGAGGTGGCTATGGCTACACCTTC. It yields the protein CASSYSGGGGYGYTF.

The chain has TRBV7-2 and TRBJ1-1; 11 nucleotides agree with TRBD1. The trim removed 3 bases at V and 11 bases at J, leaving 5 bases unmatched. CDR1 is SGHTA and CDR2 is FQGNSA in the germline V gene. The CDR3 has 13 residues. CDR3 region: CASSLDRGRRAFF. In nucleotides, the CDR3 is TGTGCCAGCAGCTTGGACAGGGGGCGTCGCGCTTTCTTT.